This TCR beta chain comes out of a study of blood T cell repertoires in COVID-19. Study at large: From T cells, B-cell-depleted T cells, or PBMCs came the material, which was cDNA or gDNA.

The CDR3 extends over 14 amino acids. Germline V lookup: CDR1 MDHEN, CDR2 SYDVKM. Unmatched junction bases numbered 9, after V lost 6 bases and J lost 4 bases. Participants reported their clinical history, and cohort assignment relied on those reports. Method: immunoSEQ multiplex PCR; TCRdb's copy keeps in-frame clones and lacks some. The sample carries about 160,000 clones, 83% recorded once. The source material was PBMCs or T cells enriched from blood (not recorded which). This clonotype was sampled from a woman aged 45-65 years in a cohort exposed to, infected with or recovered from COVID-19 (not recorded which). V gene TRBV28 combines with J gene TRBJ2-7, with 7 bases matching TRBD1. CDR3 residues: CASRTKQGRYEQYF. The CDR3 coding sequence is TGTGCCAGCAGAACTAAACAGGGGCGTTACGAGCAGTACTTC.